This paragraph covers one T cell receptor beta chain sequence. Its cognate antigen is unknown. The sample originates from a study of graft-versus-host responses after intestinal transplantation. Overall study: The recipients all started with anti-thymocyte globulin induction and then took tacrolimus and steroids for approximately 3 years.

Generated by immunoSEQ multiplex PCR, the TCRdb table keeps only in-frame clones and is missing some. The sample records 120,000 or so clones, just under 95% being singletons. The CDR3 is made up of 18 amino acids. The rearrangement joins TRBV1 to TRBJ2-6; the table's D gene call, TRBD2, was not cross checked with the DNA. TRBV1 is deemed a pseudogene. This specimen consisted of unstimulated CD8+ T cells sorted from spleen or lymph node cells, obtained before intestinal transplant. This TCR was sampled from a human donor who received an intestinal transplant. The CDR3 nucleotides are TGCACCAGCAGAAGTAGCGGTTTGTGCACAAATCGGGCCAACGTCCTGACTTTC. Amino acids: CTSRSSGLCTNRANVLTF.